This T cell receptor (beta chain) emerged from a study of blood T cell repertoires in COVID-19. The protocol was immunoSEQ multiplex PCR, while the TCRdb copy is restricted to in-frame clones and leaves out a portion. The repertoire has under 250,000 clones, around 84% of them found once; the top ten carry more than 10%. The germline V gene has CDR1 SGHRS and CDR2 YFSETQ. This CDR3 region has 16 residues. V shed 4 bases and J 5 bases; nucleotides not matched to a gene: 11. The V gene is TRBV5-1, the J gene TRBJ2-3, with 9 positions matching TRBD1. The source of this sequence is a human donor in a cohort sampled during active COVID-19. Sequencing was done on a sample of peripheral blood. The CDR3, as DNA: TGCGCCAGCAGCACCCTCGACCTGGGACAGGGAGATACGCAGTATTTT. Protein sequence: CASSTLDLGQGDTQYF.